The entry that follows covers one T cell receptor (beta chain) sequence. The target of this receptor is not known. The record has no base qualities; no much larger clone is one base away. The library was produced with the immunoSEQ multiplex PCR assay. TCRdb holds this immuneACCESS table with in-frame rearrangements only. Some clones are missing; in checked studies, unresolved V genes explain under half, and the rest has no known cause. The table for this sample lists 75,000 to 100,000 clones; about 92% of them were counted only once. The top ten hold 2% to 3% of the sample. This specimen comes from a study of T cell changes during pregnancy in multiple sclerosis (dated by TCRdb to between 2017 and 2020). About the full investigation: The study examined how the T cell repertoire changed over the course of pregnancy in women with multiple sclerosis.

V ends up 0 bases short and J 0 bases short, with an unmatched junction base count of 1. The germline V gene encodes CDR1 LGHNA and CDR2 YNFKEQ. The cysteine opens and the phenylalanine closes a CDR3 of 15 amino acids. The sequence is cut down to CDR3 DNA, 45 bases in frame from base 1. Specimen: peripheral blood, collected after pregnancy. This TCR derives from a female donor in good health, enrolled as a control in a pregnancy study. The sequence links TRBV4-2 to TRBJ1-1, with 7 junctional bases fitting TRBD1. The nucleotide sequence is TGTGCCAGCAGCCAAGAGACAGGGTTGAACACTGAAGCTTTCTTT. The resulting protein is CASSQETGLNTEAFF.